Shown below are 26 T cell receptor beta chains from a single sample sequenced in a study of technical replicates of blood from a few donors. Profiled with immunoSEQ multiplex PCR; TCRdb holds only in-frame clones, not every one. The sample shows 100,000 or so clones, roughly 95% of them seen only once. Sequenced input: T cells isolated from PBMCs. These receptors were obtained from a human donor in good health.

The chain's CDR3 is CASSLEGARSPLHF. The CDR3 nucleotides read TGCGCCAGCAGCCTAGAGGGGGCCCGTTCACCCCTCCACTTT. This chain links TRBV5-1 with TRBJ1-6; 7 bases match TRBD1. From germline, CDR1 is SGHRS and CDR2 YFSETQ. V trimming: 4 bases; J trimming: 9 bases; junction bases outside the gene matches: 7. The CDR3 sequence is 14 residues long.

This chain uses TRBV7-9 with TRBJ2-1; TRBD2 matches at 8 bases. CDR1 is SEHNR and CDR2 is FQNEAQ in the germline V gene (reference sequence). V lost 4 bases and J lost 1; bases outside the gene matches: 9. The CDR3 runs 17 residues. The CDR3 sequence: CASSSERGYSSYNEQFF. CDR3 sequence (DNA): TGTGCCAGCAGCTCTGAGCGGGGGTACAGTTCCTACAATGAGCAGTTCTTC.

CDR3 DNA sequence: TGCGCCAGCAGCTTATTACTCGGGGGAGGCGGGGAGCTGTTTTTT. It translates to CASSLLLGGGGELFF. The V gene is TRBV5-1, the J gene TRBJ2-2; D may be TRBD2 (6 bases). This CDR3 has 15 amino acids. Trimming left V 2 bases short and J 7 bases short, with 15 bases between. Per germline, CDR1 SGHRS and CDR2 YFSETQ. The full variable domain, rest sourced from reference TRBV5-1 and TRBJ2-2, is KAGVTQTPRYLIKTRGQQVTLSCSPISGHRSVSWYQQTPGQGLQFLFEYFSETQRNKGNFPGRFSGRQFSNSRSEMNVSTLELGDSALYLCASSLLLGGGGELFFGEGSRLTVL.

For this clone: The CDR3 does not end in the conserved phenylalanine or tryptophan, so this is likely a read error. The CDR3 DNA reads TGCGCCAGCAGCCCTCGACAGGGTTCCATGAACACTGAAGCTTTCCTT. Protein sequence: CASSPRQGSMNTEAFL. The chain recombines TRBV4-1 with TRBJ1-1; TRBD1 agrees at 7 bases. The junction had 8 bases not matched to a gene; V was cut back by 4 bases and J by 0 bases. Looked up from germline, CDR1 is MGHRA and CDR2 is YSYEKL. The CDR3 contains 16 residues.

This sequence joins TRBV10-3 and TRBJ1-1; D is perhaps TRBD1 (5 bases). This CDR3 has 16 amino acids. The germline gives CDR1 ENHRY, CDR2 SYGVKD. Deletions cut 3 bases from V and 4 bases from J, with 18 bases between. Here the CDR3 reads CAISDPSGGIGTEAFF. The CDR3 nucleotides read TGTGCCATCAGTGACCCGTCGGGGGGGATAGGCACTGAAGCTTTCTTT.

About this clone itself: Compared with germline, one end of the junction differs, possibly owing to a read error. The rearrangement joins TRBV7-7 to TRBJ2-2; D might be TRBD1 (6 bases). The CDR3 runs 13 residues. CDR1 and CDR2 from the germline V gene are SSHAT and FNYEAQ (reference sequence). The CDR3 DNA is TGTGCTAGCAGCTTGACAGGTCCCGGGGAGCTGTTTTTT. Its translation is CASSLTGPGELFF.

This chain links TRBV19 with TRBJ1-2; possibly TRBD1 for D (6 bases). The CDR3 spans 14 residues. Per germline, CDR1 LNHDA and CDR2 SQIVND (reference sequence). Between the trimmed V and J ends, which lost 4 bases and 7 bases, there was a span of 16 bases. This CDR3 reads CASSNPGDLVGYTF. For the CDR3, the DNA is TGTGCCAGTAGTAACCCAGGGGATCTCGTTGGCTACACCTTC.

The V gene is TRBV5-1, the J gene TRBJ2-1, with D tentatively TRBD1 (6 bases). Per the germline V gene, CDR1 is SGHRS and CDR2 is YFSETQ. V lost 5 bases and J 2 bases, leaving 11 bases between the germline ends. The CDR3 spans 14 residues. CDR3 sequence reads: CASRRQATYNEQFF. The CDR3 bases are TGCGCCAGCAGAAGACAGGCGACCTACAATGAGCAGTTCTTC.

This sequence joins TRBV28 and TRBJ2-1; TRBD1 might be the D (6 bases). Germline values: CDR1 MDHEN, CDR2 SYDVKM. Between the trimmed V and J ends, which lost 9 bases and 3 bases, there was a span of 15 bases. This CDR3 comprises 14 residues. CDR3 sequence (DNA): TGTGCCAGTTTCCCGGGACACGGCTACAATGAGCAGTTCTTC. Encoded protein: CASFPGHGYNEQFF.

The V gene is TRBV20-1, the J gene TRBJ2-7; TRBD2 agrees at 7 bases. J lost 5 bases, V lost 4 bases, and 2 bases had no gene match. Germline CDR1 DFQATT, CDR2 SNEGSKA (reference sequence). CDR3 length: 11 amino acids. CDR3 DNA sequence: TGCAGTGCTACCGGGAGGAACGAGCAGTACTTC. Protein: CSATGRNEQYF.

The rearrangement uses TRBV7-8 and TRBJ2-7, with TRBD1 matching over 8 bases. V was pared by 1 base and J by 3 bases, with 8 bases of the junction left unmatched. Germline V gene lookup returns CDR1 SGHVS and CDR2 FQNEAQ. The CDR3 has 16 residues. The CDR3 DNA reads as TGTGCCAGCAGCTTAGTCTATTTACAGGGGGGCTACGAGCAGTACTTC. This sequence encodes CASSLVYLQGGYEQYF. Filled out from reference TRBV7-8 and TRBJ2-7, the complete variable domain reads GAGVSQSPRYKVAKRGQDVALRCDPISGHVSLFWYQQALGQGPEFLTYFQNEAQLDKSGLPSDRFFAERPEGSVSTLKIQRTQQEDSAVYLCASSLVYLQGGYEQYFGPGTRLTVT.

The rearrangement uses TRBV6-6 and TRBJ2-7; 10 bases agree with TRBD1. The germline CDR1 and CDR2 sequences are MNHNY and SVGAGI (reference sequence). The CDR3 extends over 15 amino acids. V lost 0 bases to trimming and J lost 4 bases; unmatched junction nucleotides: 3. The CDR3 DNA sequence: TGTGCCAGCAGTTACTCGACAGGGGGCGCGTACGAGCAGTACTTC. Residues: CASSYSTGGAYEQYF.

The rearrangement joins TRBV5-4 to TRBJ1-2; TRBD1 agrees at 10 bases. The germline V gene encodes CDR1 SGHNT and CDR2 YYREEE (reference sequence). CDR3 length: 17 amino acids. The junction had 11 bases not matched to a gene; V was cut back by 4 bases and J by 2 bases. The CDR3 DNA is TGTGCCAGCAGCGCCCTGACAGGGGGCCTCTTAAACTATGGCTACACCTTC. It specifies CASSALTGGLLNYGYTF. Based on the CDR3 plus reference TRBV5-4 and TRBJ1-2, the full variable domain is ETGVTQSPTHLIKTRGQQVTLRCSSQSGHNTVSWYQQALGQGPQFIFQYYREEENGRGNFPPRFSGLQFPNYSSELNVNALELDDSALYLCASSALTGGLLNYGYTFGSGTRLTVV.

The CDR3 spells CASSRGGSYNEQFF. CDR3 coding DNA: TGTGCCAGCAGTCGGGGGGGATCCTACAATGAGCAGTTCTTC. The chain links TRBV6-1 to TRBJ2-1, with 8 bases matching TRBD2. From germline, CDR1 is MNHNS and CDR2 SASEGT. V lost 5 bases, J lost 1 base, and 1 base stayed unmatched. This CDR3 is 14 amino acids long.

The rearrangement uses TRBV29-1 and TRBJ2-1; 8 positions agree with TRBD1. Looked up from germline, CDR1 is SQVTM and CDR2 is ANQGSEA. The J segment lost 0 bases and the V segment lost 2 bases, leaving 3 bases of the junction unmatched. The CDR3 has 15 residues. For the CDR3, the DNA is TGCAGCGTTGAATCTACAGGGGGCTCCTACAATGAGCAGTTCTTC. It codes for CSVESTGGSYNEQFF.

This chain uses TRBV5-1 with TRBJ1-2, with D uncertain. The CDR3 has 14 amino acids. V lost 0 bases and J 0 bases, leaving 6 bases between the germline ends. Per the germline V gene, CDR1 is SGHRS and CDR2 is YFSETQ. CDR3 sequence: CASSLDSPNYGYTF. The CDR3 DNA is TGCGCCAGCAGCTTGGACAGCCCTAACTATGGCTACACCTTC.

The rearrangement links TRBV10-1 to TRBJ2-7; 10 nucleotides align to TRBD2. Per the germline V gene, CDR1 is WNHNN and CDR2 is SYGVQD (reference sequence). With 3 bases clipped from V and 7 bases from J, the junction kept 15 bases outside the gene matches. This CDR3 contains 17 residues. The CDR3 protein is CASSDPSGRANLGEQYF. CDR3 sequence (DNA): TGCGCCAGCAGTGACCCCAGCGGGAGGGCCAACTTGGGAGAGCAGTACTTC.

The CDR3 reads CASRTSSYEQYF. CDR3 sequence (DNA): TGTGCCAGCAGGACTAGTTCCTACGAGCAGTACTTC. The V and J genes are TRBV6-1 and TRBJ2-7, with TRBD2 as a possible D gene (6 bases). Germline V CDR1 and CDR2: MNHNS, SASEGT. The V end was cut by 6 bases, the J end by 1 base, with 7 bases between. The CDR3 length is 12 residues.

V and J are TRBV2 and TRBJ2-7; 9 bases map to TRBD2. Germline V CDR1 and CDR2: SNHLY, FYNNEI. Trimming took 3 bases from V and 2 from J; bases not matched to a gene: 14. The CDR3 spans 18 residues. CDR3 nucleotides: TGTGCCAGCAGTGATTTGGGACTAGCCGCTTCCGAGACCTACGAGCAGTACTTC. It codes for CASSDLGLAASETYEQYF.

CDR3 bases: TGTGCCAGCAGCTGGGACAGGGGCTACGAGCAGTACTTC. It encodes CASSWDRGYEQYF. The chain recombines TRBV7-2 with TRBJ2-7; 10 bases line up with TRBD1. Germline V lookup: CDR1 SGHTA, CDR2 FQGNSA. The CDR3 spans 13 residues. V lost 4 bases, J lost 3 bases, and 0 bases stayed unmatched. The variable domain in full, completed from reference TRBV7-2 and TRBJ2-7, reads GAGVSQSPSNKVTEKGKDVELRCDPISGHTALYWYRQSLGQGLEFLIYFQGNSAPDKSGLPSDRFSAERTGGSVSTLTIQRTQQEDSAVYLCASSWDRGYEQYFGPGTRLTVT.

The chain joins TRBV4-1 to TRBJ2-7; 7 bases are shared with TRBD1. Looked up from germline, CDR1 is MGHRA and CDR2 is YSYEKL. Trimming cost V 0 bases and J 1 base; bases outside gene matches: 3. The CDR3 has 15 amino acids. Here the CDR3 DNA reads TGCGCCAGCAGCCAAGAGGGACAGTATTCCTACGAGCAGTACTTC. Residues: CASSQEGQYSYEQYF.

This rearrangement joins TRBV5-1 to TRBJ2-4; the match to TRBD1 covers 8 bases. The V and J ends lost 0 bases and 3 bases, in that order; junction bases with no gene match: 14. Germline V gene data show CDR1 as SGHRS and CDR2 as YFSETQ. This CDR3 has 19 amino acids. The CDR3 region has the DNA TGCGCCAGCAGCTTGGTCCCAGGGACAGAACAGGGGGACAAAAACATTCAGTACTTC. As protein: CASSLVPGTEQGDKNIQYF.

V and J are TRBV21-1 and TRBJ2-7; TRBD1, the table's D call, lacks a check against the DNA. TRBV21-1 is given as a pseudogene. This CDR3 is built from 14 residues. The CDR3 region is CASSGTGASYEQYF. As DNA, the CDR3 is TGTGCCAGCAGCGGGACAGGCGCTTCCTACGAGCAGTACTTC.

The chain uses TRBV6-5 and TRBJ1-1; tentatively, D is TRBD1 (6 bases). Trimming took off 0 bases at V and 0 bases at J, with 11 bases between the two ends. The CDR3 loop spans 16 amino acids. Germline CDR1 MNHEY, CDR2 SVGAGI. CDR3 DNA sequence: TGTGCCAGCAGTTACTCGGGGAGGGGGATGAACACTGAAGCTTTCTTT. It is translated as CASSYSGRGMNTEAFF.

The chain has TRBV2 and TRBJ2-1, with 7 bases identical to TRBD1. Trimming took 6 bases from V and 3 from J; bases not matched to a gene: 11. The CDR3 is 16 residues long. Germline lookup yields CDR1 SNHLY and CDR2 FYNNEI. The CDR3 protein is CASRITGAQYYNEQFF. The DNA for the CDR3 is TGTGCCAGCAGGATTACAGGGGCCCAATACTACAATGAGCAGTTCTTC.

In DNA, the CDR3 is TGTGCCAGCAGCGCATACGGAGGATTTTCCTACGAGCAGTACTTC. Protein: CASSAYGGFSYEQYF. The J gene is TRBJ2-7, the V gene TRBV2, with TRBD2 as a possible D gene (5 bases). The germline CDR1 and CDR2 sequences are SNHLY and FYNNEI. The V gene lost 6 bases and the J gene lost 1 base, with 16 bases spanning the gap. The CDR3 runs to 15 residues.